This section outlines one T cell receptor beta chain sequence together with its context. These data belong to a study of CD8 T cells in Susac syndrome. The multiple sclerosis control cohort comprised treatment-naive individuals presenting with stable or active relapsing-remitting disease. The RNA input was 0.5 to 1 ug, and it was reverse transcribed with random hexamers. TCRdb passed the immunoSEQ multiplex PCR reads through MiXCR, listing each CDR3 protein once. The sample carries around 190,000 distinct CDR3 sequences, 85% to 95% recorded once. The CDR3 length is 13 residues. Germline loops: CDR1 DFQATT, CDR2 SNEGSKA (reference sequence). V was shortened by 3 bases and J by 3 bases, with 11 bases between the two germline ends.

The source of this sequence is a human donor with multiple sclerosis. The V and J genes are TRBV20-1 and TRBJ1-2; D call uncertain. The material sequenced was CD8+ T cells from PBMCs. The CDR3 DNA reads TGCAGTGCTAGCCCTGCGGAAGACTATGGCTACACCTTC. Residues: CSASPAEDYGYTF.